This T cell receptor beta chain was observed in a study of cytomegalovirus exposure and HLA in healthy donors. The PCR contained 60 Vbeta and 13 Jbeta primers. Method: immunoSEQ multiplex PCR; TCRdb's copy keeps in-frame clones and lacks some. The sample yields 140,000 to 150,000 clones, around four fifths seen once. This CDR3 has 14 amino acids. CDR1 SGHDT and CDR2 YYEEEE come from the germline V gene. Trimming stripped 0 bases from V and 0 bases from J, with 6 bases between. A few counts support this clone. The TCR sequence derives from a female donor in good health and CMV-seronegative. Material: PBMCs. The chain combines TRBV5-6 with TRBJ1-2, with D unresolved. CDR3 residues: CASSLAKPNYGYTF. The CDR3 bases are TGTGCCAGCAGCTTGGCCAAGCCTAACTATGGCTACACCTTC.